The 25 T cell receptor beta chains in this list originate from one sample, sequenced in a study of neurological immune-mediated disorders. TCRdb called the 5' RACE reads again in MiXCR, with one record for every CDR3 protein. The repertoire holds about 77,000 distinct CDR3 sequences, with about 9.7% as singletons. Sample: PBMCs. The receptors stem from a man in his fifties or sixties in good health.

This clonotype showed up many times. The CDR3 is CASSKPSDRVYEQYF. The DNA for the CDR3 is TGTGCCAGCAGTAAACCCTCCGACAGGGTTTACGAGCAGTACTTC. V and J are TRBV6-5 and TRBJ2-7; 7 bases map to TRBD1. Germline CDR1 MNHEY, CDR2 SVGAGI. The junction had 11 bases not matched to a gene; V was cut back by 5 bases and J by 4 bases. The CDR3 sequence is 15 residues long.

This clonotype was observed at least ten times. J is TRBJ2-5 and V is TRBV5-1; 8 bases agree with TRBD1. Germline V CDR1 and CDR2: SGHRS, YFSETQ. This CDR3 comprises 13 residues. After removal of 1 base from V and 9 bases from J, the junction contained 5 bases not matched to a gene. DNA of the CDR3: TGCGCCAGCAGCTTGTCGGGACAGGTGGCCCAGTACTTC. Its translation: CASSLSGQVAQYF.

This clonotype was counted a few times. The genes are TRBV12-3 or TRBV12-4 and TRBJ2-3, with TRBD2 matching 10 bases. V lost 5 bases and J lost 1; bases outside the gene matches: 3. The CDR3 is 15 residues long. This CDR3 is CASSPLAGGTDTQYF. The CDR3 DNA follows: TGTGCCAGCAGTCCCCTAGCGGGGGGCACAGATACGCAGTATTTT.

This clonotype occurred many times. This chain uses TRBV7-9 with TRBJ1-1, with D unclear. The CDR3 sequence is 14 residues long. The V end was cut by 3 bases, the J end by 4 bases, with 12 bases between. Germline loops: CDR1 SEHNR, CDR2 FQNEAQ (reference sequence). DNA for the CDR3: TGTGCCAGCAGCTTGGCGCGGGTGGGCACTGAAGCTTTCTTT. It yields the protein CASSLARVGTEAFF.

This clonotype appeared many times. The J gene is TRBJ2-1, the V gene TRBV4-3, with 10 bases aligning to TRBD2. The length of the CDR3 is 17 residues. CDR1 is LGHNA, CDR2 YSLEER, per germline. V was pared by 0 bases and J by 3 bases, with 5 bases of the junction left unmatched. CDR3 region: CASSQDAGLAVYNEQFF. CDR3 DNA: TGCGCCAGCAGCCAAGACGCCGGACTAGCGGTCTACAATGAGCAGTTCTTC.

To note about this clonotype: A junction end diverges from the germline sequence, so it may reflect a read error. The genes are TRBV6-5 and TRBJ2-6, with 10 bases identical to TRBD1. Germline CDR1 MNHEY, CDR2 SVGAGI. The CDR3 is made up of 18 amino acids. The CDR3 region has the DNA TGTGCCATCAGTCTCTTGACAGGGGGCGGGTCTGGGGCCAACGTCCTGACTTTC. Amino acids: CAISLLTGGGSGANVLTF.

V gene TRBV12-3 or TRBV12-4 combines with J gene TRBJ1-2; TRBD1 might be the D (5 bases). There are 13 residues in the CDR3. Deletions cut 7 bases from V and 4 bases from J, with 13 bases between. The CDR3 bases are TGTGCCAGCACTACCGGGGGTTTCTATGGCTACACCTTC. Translating gives CASTTGGFYGYTF.

In this sample, this clonotype turned up many times. This chain links TRBV7-3 with TRBJ1-5; D call uncertain. This CDR3 has 13 residues. CDR1 is SGHTA and CDR2 is FQGTGA in the germline V gene. V was trimmed by 0 bases and J by 5 bases, leaving 5 bases between them. The DNA of the CDR3 is TGTGCCAGCAGCTTAACCCGCGATCAGCCCCAGCATTTT. Protein: CASSLTRDQPQHF.

This clonotype was found many times. The chain has TRBV7-2 and TRBJ2-1; 7 nucleotides align to TRBD1. Germline V gene data show CDR1 as SGHTA and CDR2 as FQGNSA. This CDR3 has 14 amino acids. V was clipped by 4 bases and J by 9 bases; unmatched bases: 9. CDR3 DNA sequence: TGTGCCAGCAGCTCAAATTTACAGGGGTTTGAGCAGTTCTTC. Residues: CASSSNLQGFEQFF.

This clonotype occurred a few times. The CDR3 loop is CSAREGSSETQYF. The DNA of the CDR3 is TGCAGTGCTAGAGAAGGGTCTTCGGAGACCCAGTACTTC. V and J are TRBV20-1 and TRBJ2-5; D not certain. Germline V lookup: CDR1 DFQATT, CDR2 SNEGSKA (reference sequence). V was shortened by 0 bases and J by 5 bases, with 10 bases between the two germline ends. CDR3 length equals 13 residues.

This clonotype was observed at least ten times. The chain carries TRBV27 and TRBJ2-3; perhaps TRBD2 as D (7 bases). This CDR3 spans 17 amino acids. V was trimmed by 3 bases and J by 5 bases, leaving 21 bases between them. Germline assignment: CDR1 MNHEY and CDR2 SMNVEV (reference sequence). CDR3 nucleotide sequence: TGTGCCAGCAGTTTTCTAGGGCGGGGGCCGTCAGGAGATACGCAGTATTTT. Translated: CASSFLGRGPSGDTQYF.

The DNA of the CDR3 is TGTGCCAGCAGCTCCGTACTAGCGGGGAATCTGTTAGCAGATACGCAGTATTTT. Its protein product is CASSSVLAGNLLADTQYF. V is TRBV7-8 and J is TRBJ2-3, with 10 bases aligning to TRBD2. From germline, CDR1 is SGHVS and CDR2 FQNEAQ. There are 18 residues in the CDR3. The V gene end was trimmed by 4 bases and the J gene end by 4 bases; junction bases not matched to a gene: 14.

This clonotype was seen ten or more times. The V call is TRBV20-1, the J call TRBJ2-3; D is possibly TRBD1 (6 bases). CDR3 length equals 15 residues. Trimming shortened V by 6 bases and J by 1 base, and 17 bases separated the two germline ends. CDR1 and CDR2 (germline): DFQATT, SNEGSKA (reference sequence). As DNA, the CDR3 is TGCAGTGCACCGGACCAGCGACAGGGCACAGATACGCAGTATTTT. Its translation is CSAPDQRQGTDTQYF.

The genes are TRBV20-1 and TRBJ2-1, with 11 bases identical to TRBD2. The J segment lost 4 bases and the V segment lost 6 bases, leaving 8 bases of the junction unmatched. This CDR3 has 15 amino acids. CDR1 DFQATT and CDR2 SNEGSKA come from the germline V gene (reference sequence). As DNA, the CDR3 is TGCAGTGCACCCTCTAGCGGGAGGATGTACAATGAGCAGTTCTTC. This translates into CSAPSSGRMYNEQFF.

The chain couples TRBV29-1 to TRBJ2-7, with D unclear. V dropped 6 bases and J dropped 4 bases, with 16 bases sitting between them. Germline CDR1 is SQVTM and CDR2 is ANQGSEA. This CDR3 is 13 amino acids long. CDR3 amino acids: CSVRLVHLYEQYF. The CDR3 region has the DNA TGCAGCGTCCGCCTCGTCCACCTTTACGAGCAGTACTTC.

This clonotype was recorded many times. This sequence joins TRBV4-3 and TRBJ1-6; D call uncertain. In germline, CDR1 is LGHNA, CDR2 YSLEER. Trimming cost V 0 bases and J 7 bases, with 7 bases left between them. CDR3 size: 14 residues. The CDR3 nucleotides read TGCGCCAGCAGCCAAGACAGTCAGAATTCACCCCTCCACTTT. It codes for CASSQDSQNSPLHF.

In this sample, this clonotype turned up many times. The chain links TRBV7-9 to TRBJ2-1; a possible D gene is TRBD2 (5 bases). CDR3 size: 15 residues. Trimming pared 2 bases from V and 7 bases from J, leaving 15 bases between. Germline V gene sequence: CDR1 SEHNR, CDR2 FQNEAQ (reference sequence). CDR3 residues: CASSLYEGVSNEQFF. In DNA, the CDR3 is TGTGCCAGCAGCTTATATGAGGGAGTTTCGAATGAGCAGTTCTTC.

This clonotype came up many times. The CDR3 DNA is TGTGCCAGCAGCCAAGTGGGGGTCTCTGGAAACACCATATATTTT. It specifies CASSQVGVSGNTIYF. This chain joins TRBV3-1 and TRBJ1-3, with TRBD1 as a possible D gene (5 bases). This CDR3 has 15 residues. The V end lost 1 base, the J end lost 0 bases, and 7 bases lay between the germline ends. CDR1 is LGHDT and CDR2 is YNNKEL in the germline V gene (reference sequence).

This clonotype has a count of ten or more. The rearrangement uses TRBV15 and TRBJ2-5; 9 bases are shared with TRBD2. Germline CDR1 LNHNV, CDR2 YYDKDF (reference sequence). The CDR3 contains 15 residues. The V gene end was trimmed by 5 bases and the J gene end by 5 bases; junction bases not matched to a gene: 9. The DNA for the CDR3 is TGTGCCACCAGCCCCGATTTAGCGGGAGCGGAGACCCAGTACTTC. This encodes CATSPDLAGAETQYF.

The V gene is TRBV7-9, the J gene TRBJ2-3, with no clear D. The CDR3 totals 14 residues. CDR1 is SEHNR, CDR2 FQNEAQ, per germline (reference sequence). Trimming shortened V by 5 bases and J by 0 bases, and 9 bases separated the two germline ends. DNA for the CDR3: TGTGCCAGCAGCGCACTACTTAGCACAGATACGCAGTATTTT. Its protein product is CASSALLSTDTQYF.

This clonotype was detected ten times or more. V usage is TRBV6-1 and J usage is TRBJ2-5; D remains ambiguous. V lost 4 bases and J lost 2, with 14 bases in between. CDR3 length equals 15 residues. In germline, CDR1 is MNHNS, CDR2 SASEGT. The CDR3 sequence: CASSAVGSRQETQYF. CDR3 DNA sequence: TGTGCCAGCAGTGCCGTAGGCAGCCGACAAGAGACCCAGTACTTC.

In its sample, this clonotype was seen many times. Germline and junction disagree at one end, which may indicate a read error. The rearrangement uses TRBV5-6 and TRBJ2-7; 8 nucleotides agree with TRBD1. Germline values: CDR1 SGHDT, CDR2 YYEEEE. This CDR3 region has 14 residues. Written as DNA, the CDR3 is TGTGCCAGCAGATTGGACAGGGCAAGGGGCGAGCAGTACTTC. This gives the protein CASRLDRARGEQYF. The variable domain in full, completed from reference TRBV5-6 and TRBJ2-7, reads DAGVTQSPTHLIKTRGQQVTLRCSPKSGHDTVSWYQQALGQGPQFIFQYYEEEERQRGNFPDRFSGHQFPNYSSELNVNALLLGDSALYLCASRLDRARGEQYFGPGTRLTVT.

This clonotype has a count of ten or more. The rearrangement uses TRBV5-1 and TRBJ1-1; TRBD1 agrees at 9 bases. V was clipped by 4 bases and J by 3 bases; unmatched bases: 19. CDR1 SGHRS and CDR2 YFSETQ come from the germline V gene. This CDR3 is 19 amino acids long. CDR3: CASSGGPDRGSSRDTEAFF. In DNA, the CDR3 is TGCGCCAGCAGCGGAGGTCCCGACAGGGGGTCGAGTAGGGACACTGAAGCTTTCTTT.

This clonotype was recorded at least ten times. The V gene is TRBV2, the J gene TRBJ2-6; D call uncertain. There are 16 residues in the CDR3. V was cut by 7 bases and J by 2 bases, with 15 bases left in between. Germline V CDR1 and CDR2: SNHLY, FYNNEI. CDR3 in amino acids: CASMKGLSAGANVLTF. The CDR3 coding sequence is TGTGCCAGCATGAAAGGGTTATCTGCTGGGGCCAACGTCCTGACTTTC.

In its sample, this clonotype was seen many times. This sequence joins TRBV20-1 and TRBJ2-7; 9 bases align to TRBD2. Trimming at V came to 3 bases and at J to 5 bases, leaving 8 bases not matched to a gene. Germline V gene data show CDR1 as DFQATT and CDR2 as SNEGSKA (reference sequence). The CDR3 is 14 amino acids. The CDR3 DNA reads TGCAGTGCTAGGCCGGGACTAGCCCACAACGAGCAGTACTTC. It is translated as CSARPGLAHNEQYF.